Each of the 18 T cell receptor beta chains below was sequenced from the same sample in a study of CD8 T cell repertoires and HIV-1 epitope variants. What these receptors recognize is not known. The repertoire was sequenced with immunoSEQ multiplex PCR; TCRdb's copy has only in-frame clones and lacks some. The data hold some 7,000 clones, with roughly 65% observed a single time. Sequencing used cultured CD8+ T cells derived from PBMCs. The receptors come from a male donor with HIV.

In this sample, this clone turned up a few times. This sequence joins TRBV7-9 and TRBJ2-7; D might be TRBD1 (5 bases). Deletions cut 1 base from V and 3 bases from J, with 10 bases between. This CDR3 has 14 residues. Germline V gene lookup returns CDR1 SEHNR and CDR2 FQNEAQ (reference sequence). The CDR3 protein is CASSLDGQGYEQYF. The CDR3 DNA reads TGTGCCAGCAGCTTAGATGGTCAGGGCTACGAGCAGTACTTC.

The rearrangement uses TRBV5-4 and TRBJ2-5; the match to TRBD2 covers 10 bases. CDR1 and CDR2 from the germline V gene are SGHNT and YYREEE (reference sequence). V trimming: 5 bases; J trimming: 4 bases; junction bases outside the gene matches: 11. The CDR3 sequence is 16 residues long. The CDR3 DNA reads TGTGCCAGCAGACCGGATTTCAGCGGGGGGGCAGAGACCCAGTACTTC. It specifies CASRPDFSGGAETQYF.

The chain carries TRBV6-1 and TRBJ2-7; 8 bases map to TRBD2. Germline V gene data show CDR1 as MNHNS and CDR2 as SASEGT. There are 15 residues in the CDR3. V shed 4 bases, J shed 5 bases, and the junction held 10 bases outside the gene matches. The CDR3 bases are TGTGCCAGCAGTGTTGAGCGGGGGCTAAGCCACGAGCAGTACTTC. This gives the protein CASSVERGLSHEQYF.

V and J are TRBV7-9 and TRBJ2-1; no reliable D call. This CDR3 region has 13 residues. The germline CDR1 and CDR2 sequences are SEHNR and FQNEAQ (reference sequence). Trimming left V 5 bases short and J 10 bases short, with 15 bases between. For the CDR3, the DNA is TGTGCCAGCAGCCCCGAACTAACGGGCGAGCAGTTCTTC. It is translated as CASSPELTGEQFF.

The rearrangement joins TRBV5-1 to TRBJ2-7; 8 nucleotides agree with TRBD1. Germline trimming cut 5 bases from V and 3 bases from J; bases unmatched to any gene: 7. The CDR3 has 14 amino acids. The germline gives CDR1 SGHRS, CDR2 YFSETQ. In nucleotides, the CDR3 is TGCGCCAGCAGACCTGGACAGGGATACTACGAGCAGTACTTC. Translation gives CASRPGQGYYEQYF. Full variable domain (remainder filled in from reference TRBV5-1 and TRBJ2-7): KAGVTQTPRYLIKTRGQQVTLSCSPISGHRSVSWYQQTPGQGLQFLFEYFSETQRNKGNFPGRFSGRQFSNSRSEMNVSTLELGDSALYLCASRPGQGYYEQYFGPGTRLTVT.

The chain couples TRBV11-2 to TRBJ2-7; TRBD2 is a possible D gene (6 bases). CDR1 SGHAT and CDR2 FQNNGV come from the germline V gene. Trimming cost V 5 bases and J 6 bases, with 8 bases left between them. The CDR3 has 11 amino acids. The CDR3 coding sequence is TGTGCCAGCAGCGGAGGGCCCGAGCAGTACTTC. It translates to CASSGGPEQYF.

The chain recombines TRBV27 with TRBJ1-2; D unresolved. The length of the CDR3 is 11 residues. With 4 bases removed from V and 8 bases from J, the gap between germline ends came to 8 bases. Germline V gives CDR1 MNHEY, CDR2 SMNVEV (reference sequence). CDR3: CASSSGLGYTF. Written as DNA, the CDR3 is TGTGCCAGCAGTTCGGGGTTGGGCTACACCTTC.

This rearrangement joins TRBV5-8 to TRBJ2-5; TRBD1 is a possible D gene (6 bases). The CDR3 totals 15 residues. Germline CDR1 is SGHTS and CDR2 is YDEGEE. Trimming cost V 0 bases and J 5 bases, with 14 bases left between them. The CDR3 loop is CASSLAWTQGETQYF. The CDR3 region has the DNA TGTGCCAGCAGCTTGGCCTGGACTCAGGGGGAGACCCAGTACTTC.

This rearrangement joins TRBV5-1 to TRBJ2-1; D tentatively fits TRBD1 or TRBD2 (5 bases each). Trimming removed 4 bases at V and 4 bases at J, with 15 bases between. The CDR3 is 15 residues long. Germline lookup yields CDR1 SGHRS and CDR2 YFSETQ. CDR3: CASSQTGTEYNEQFF. The DNA for the CDR3 is TGCGCCAGCAGCCAGACCGGGACCGAGTACAATGAGCAGTTCTTC.

V usage is TRBV28 and J usage is TRBJ2-1, with D possibly being TRBD2 (6 bases). Germline loops: CDR1 MDHEN, CDR2 SYDVKM. This CDR3 region has 15 residues. Trimming took 6 bases from V and 7 from J, leaving 19 bases between them. The CDR3 here is CASSIPGRGGNEQFF. DNA for the CDR3: TGTGCCAGCAGCATCCCGGGCCGCGGAGGGAATGAGCAGTTCTTC. Drawing the rest from reference TRBV28 and TRBJ2-1, the complete variable domain is DVKVTQSSRYLVKRTGEKVFLECVQDMDHENMFWYRQDPGLGLRLIYFSYDVKMKEKGDIPEGYSVSREKKERFSLILESASTNQTSMYLCASSIPGRGGNEQFFGPGTRLTVL.

The table lists this clone with a few counts. The gene calls are TRBV28 and TRBJ1-1, with 7 positions matching TRBD1. Losses at the gene ends were 8 bases for V and 3 bases for J; bases not matched to a gene: 9. The CDR3 extends over 14 amino acids. CDR1 MDHEN and CDR2 SYDVKM come from the germline V gene. The CDR3 loop is CASAIQGGDTEAFF. CDR3 coding DNA: TGTGCCAGCGCCATCCAGGGGGGAGACACTGAAGCTTTCTTT.

Judged by abundance, this clone is medium-sized (0.01 to 0.1%). The J gene is TRBJ1-2, the V gene TRBV7-2; a possible D gene is TRBD1 (6 bases). CDR1 is SGHTA and CDR2 is FQGNSA in the germline V gene. The CDR3 extends over 14 amino acids. Deletions cut 2 bases from V and 8 bases from J, with 15 bases between. The CDR3 loop reads CASSLQVPGEGYTF. CDR3 in DNA: TGTGCCAGCAGCTTACAGGTGCCAGGGGAAGGCTACACCTTC.

In its sample, this clone was seen once. CDR3: CASMGRPGYNEQFF. For the CDR3, the DNA is TGTGCCAGCATGGGGCGTCCGGGGTACAATGAGCAGTTCTTC. V gene TRBV6-5 combines with J gene TRBJ2-1, with D perhaps being TRBD1 or TRBD2 (5 bases each). The CDR3 has 14 residues. Germline values: CDR1 MNHEY, CDR2 SVGAGI. Deletions cut 7 bases from V and 4 bases from J, with 14 bases between.

This clone was picked up a small number of times. The rearrangement uses TRBV2 and TRBJ2-7; 9 bases line up with TRBD1. Germline V CDR1 and CDR2: SNHLY, FYNNEI. V dropped 8 bases and J dropped 3; count of bases not matched to a gene: 2. The CDR3 loop spans 12 amino acids. CDR3 protein: CASDRGDYEQYF. The CDR3 region has the DNA TGTGCCAGCGACAGGGGGGACTACGAGCAGTACTTC. Full variable domain (outside the CDR3, taken from reference TRBV2 and TRBJ2-7): EPEVTQTPSHQVTQMGQEVILRCVPISNHLYFYWYRQILGQKVEFLVSFYNNEISEKSEIFDDQFSVERPDGSNFTLKIRSTKLEDSAMYFCASDRGDYEQYFGPGTRLTVT.

The rearrangement links TRBV6-1 to TRBJ2-7, with a possible D match to TRBD1 (6 bases). Germline V gene sequence: CDR1 MNHNS, CDR2 SASEGT. Trimming removed 2 bases at V and 3 bases at J, with 14 bases between. This CDR3 is built from 15 residues. CDR3 in amino acids: CASSELAGVFYEQYF. CDR3 DNA: TGTGCCAGCAGTGAACTCGCAGGGGTCTTCTACGAGCAGTACTTC.

The CDR3, as DNA: TGTGCCAGCAGTGACGGACAGGGGGACACAGATACGCAGTATTTT. Its translation: CASSDGQGDTDTQYF. The J gene is TRBJ2-3, the V gene TRBV6-4; TRBD1 agrees at 10 bases. Germline-derived CDR1 and CDR2 are MRHNA and SNTAGT. There are 15 residues in the CDR3. The junction had 1 base not matched to a gene; V was cut back by 2 bases and J by 2 bases.

This chain joins TRBV28 and TRBJ1-2; D is undetermined. CDR1 and CDR2 from the germline V gene are MDHEN and SYDVKM. Trimming removed 2 bases from V and 4 bases from J, with 8 bases in between. This CDR3 is 13 amino acids long. The CDR3 spells CASSLTRTYGYTF. The CDR3 DNA is TGTGCCAGCAGTTTAACCAGGACCTATGGCTACACCTTC.

This chain uses TRBV13 with TRBJ2-1; D might be TRBD1 (7 bases). The V end lost 0 bases, the J end lost 9 bases, and 21 bases lay between the germline ends. The CDR3 is made up of 17 amino acids. Germline assignment: CDR1 PRHDT and CDR2 FYEKMQ (reference sequence). For the CDR3, the DNA is TGTGCCAGCAGCTTAGGCCGACTACAAAACAGGGGAGGTGAGCAGTTCTTC. It specifies CASSLGRLQNRGGEQFF.